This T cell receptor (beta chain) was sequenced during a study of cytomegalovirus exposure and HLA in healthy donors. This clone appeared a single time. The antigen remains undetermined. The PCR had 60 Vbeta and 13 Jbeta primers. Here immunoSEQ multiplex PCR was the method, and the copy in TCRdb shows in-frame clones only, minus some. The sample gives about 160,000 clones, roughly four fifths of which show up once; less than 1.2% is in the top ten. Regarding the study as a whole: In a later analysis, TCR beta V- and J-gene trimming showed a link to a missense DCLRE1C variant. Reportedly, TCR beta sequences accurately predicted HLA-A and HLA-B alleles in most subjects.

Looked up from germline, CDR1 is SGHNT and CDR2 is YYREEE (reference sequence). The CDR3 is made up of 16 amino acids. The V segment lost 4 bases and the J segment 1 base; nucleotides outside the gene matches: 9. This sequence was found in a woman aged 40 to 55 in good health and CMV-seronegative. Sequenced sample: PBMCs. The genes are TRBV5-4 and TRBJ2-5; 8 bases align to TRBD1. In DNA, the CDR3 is TGTGCCAGCAGCCCCGCGAGCGACAGGGGCCAAGAGACCCAGTACTTC. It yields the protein CASSPASDRGQETQYF.